These T cell receptor beta chains were read from a single sample in a study of shared clonotypes between healthy human individuals. Data came from immunoSEQ multiplex PCR; TCRdb stores just in-frame clones and leaves some out. There are 2 million to 2.5 million clones in the sample; around 93% occur only once, and roughly 1.8% lies in the top ten. The source material was naive CD8+ T cells from PBMCs. The receptors were sampled from a man aged 18 to 29 in good health. Some clones in this sample may be carry-over from other donors' samples. Both conserved end residues are part of each CDR3. The D gene is left open where the match is weak. Only part of the rows carry a size: once, few, many, or a class if the clone is expanded.

J gene | V gene | clone size | D gene | CDR3 protein | CDR3 DNA
TRBJ1-1 | TRBV5-8 | - | - | CASSFGDPAFF | TGTGCCAGCAGCTTTGGGGACCCGGCTTTCTTT
TRBJ2-2 | TRBV9 | - | TRBD1 | CASSAPVQGGTGELFF | TGTGCCAGCAGCGCCCCGGTACAGGGGGGCACCGGGGAGCTGTTTTTT
TRBJ2-3 | TRBV4-3 | - | - | CASSQGSWAATDTQYF | TGCGCCAGCAGCCAAGGAAGCTGGGCAGCCACAGATACGCAGTATTTT
TRBJ2-6 | TRBV6-1 | once | - | CASSGTGANVLTF | TGTGCCAGCAGCGGGACTGGGGCCAACGTCCTGACTTTC
TRBJ1-1 | TRBV28 | - | TRBD1 | CASSQGDRGRVRTEAFF | TGTGCCAGCAGCCAAGGGGACAGGGGGCGAGTCCGGACTGAAGCTTTCTTT
TRBJ2-2 | TRBV9 | - | - | CASSAKGVPNTGELFF | TGTGCCAGCAGCGCGAAAGGGGTCCCGAACACCGGGGAGCTGTTTTTT
TRBJ1-1 | TRBV28 | - | TRBD1 | CASTWTGSTEAFF | TGTGCCAGCACCTGGACAGGGAGCACTGAAGCTTTCTTT
TRBJ1-1 | TRBV6-1 | - | - | CASSEQRHLRREAFF | TGTGCCAGCAGTGAACAGAGACACCTCCGAAGGGAAGCTTTCTTT
TRBJ2-7 | TRBV7-8 | - | TRBD2 | CASSFGGGLVYEQYF | TGTGCCAGCAGCTTCGGGGGAGGGCTAGTGTACGAGCAGTACTTC
TRBJ2-7 | TRBV2 | - | TRBD2 | CASSVISGVGGYEQYF | TGTGCCAGCAGTGTCATTAGCGGGGTGGGTGGTTACGAGCAGTACTTC
TRBJ1-1 | TRBV19 | - | - | CASSTDSATEAFF | TGTGCCAGTAGTACCGACAGTGCAACTGAAGCTTTCTTT
TRBJ2-7 | TRBV11-2 | - | - | CASSLLRVPYEQYF | TGTGCCAGCAGCTTGCTCCGGGTCCCCTACGAGCAGTACTTC
TRBJ1-2 | TRBV6-6 | - | - | CASRAGPIVNYGYTF | TGTGCCAGTCGAGCCGGGCCAATCGTTAACTATGGCTACACCTTC
TRBJ1-1 | TRBV19 | - | - | CASRTGTLAFF | TGTGCCAGTAGAACCGGGACCTTAGCTTTCTTT
TRBJ1-5 | TRBV19 | - | - | CASSIRGASNQPQHF | TGTGCCAGTAGTATACGAGGAGCCAGCAATCAGCCCCAGCATTTT
TRBJ2-7 | TRBV28 | - | TRBD1 | CASSLRQGAFNEQYF | TGTGCCAGCAGTTTAAGACAGGGGGCATTCAACGAGCAGTACTTC
TRBJ2-7 | TRBV11-2 | once | - | CASSLVASYEQYF | TGTGCCAGCAGCTTAGTTGCCTCCTACGAGCAGTACTTC
TRBJ1-1 | TRBV19 | - | TRBD1 | CASSLSLGGGTEAFF | TGTGCCAGTAGTCTCTCCTTAGGGGGCGGCACTGAAGCTTTCTTT
TRBJ2-1 | TRBV19 | once | - | CATFEGEQFF | TGTGCCACCTTCGAGGGTGAGCAGTTCTTC
TRBJ2-7 | TRBV7-9 | - | - | CASSPRDTLYEQYF | TGTGCCAGCAGCCCCCGGGACACCCTCTACGAGCAGTACTTC
TRBJ2-7 | TRBV27 | - | - | CASSITVTSYEQYF | TGTGCCAGCAGTATCACCGTGACCTCCTACGAGCAGTACTTC
TRBJ2-5 | TRBV10-3 | - | - | CAISEEVGGETQYF | TGTGCCATCAGTGAGGAAGTAGGGGGAGAGACCCAGTACTTC
TRBJ2-1 | TRBV5-4 | - | TRBD2 | CASSQTSGYNEQFF | TGTGCCAGCAGCCAGACTAGCGGGTACAATGAGCAGTTCTTC
TRBJ2-1 | TRBV7-9 | - | TRBD2 | CASSPASGSSYNEQFF | TGTGCCAGCAGCCCGGCTAGCGGGAGTTCCTACAATGAGCAGTTCTTC
TRBJ1-1 | TRBV30 | - | - | CAWSVQSNTEAFF | TGTGCCTGGAGTGTACAGTCGAACACTGAAGCTTTCTTT
TRBJ2-7 | TRBV27 | - | - | CASSLGQGKGEQYF | TGTGCCAGCAGTTTGGGGCAGGGGAAGGGCGAGCAGTACTTC
TRBJ2-1 | TRBV9 | - | - | CASSVLGGADEQFF | TGTGCCAGCAGCGTACTTGGAGGGGCCGATGAGCAGTTCTTC
TRBJ2-3 | TRBV30 | - | - | CAWTPRASRADTQYF | TGTGCCTGGACCCCTAGGGCCAGTAGGGCAGATACGCAGTATTTT
TRBJ2-2 | TRBV6-5 | - | - | CASSYHPQGDGELFF | TGTGCCAGCAGTTACCACCCCCAAGGGGACGGGGAGCTGTTTTTT
TRBJ2-1 | TRBV9 | - | - | CASSRYGVDEQFF | TGTGCCAGCAGCCGTTACGGGGTTGATGAGCAGTTCTTC
TRBJ1-1 | TRBV4-1 | - | - | CASSQAGWLNTEAFF | TGCGCCAGCAGCCAAGCCGGGTGGTTGAACACTGAAGCTTTCTTT
TRBJ1-1 | TRBV10-1 | - | TRBD1 | CASSERGTGFTEAFF | TGCGCCAGCAGTGAGAGGGGGACAGGGTTTACTGAAGCTTTCTTT
TRBJ1-5 | TRBV27 | - | - | CASSPSQGDSNQPQHF | TGTGCCAGCAGCCCATCCCAGGGAGATAGCAATCAGCCCCAGCATTTT
TRBJ2-2 | TRBV18 | - | - | CASSPQVGAGRDTGELFF | TGTGCCAGCTCACCACAGGTGGGCGCGGGACGTGACACCGGGGAGCTGTTTTTT
TRBJ1-6 | TRBV6-5 | once | - | CASSYGNSPLHF | TGTGCCAGCAGTTACGGTAATTCACCCCTCCACTTT
TRBJ2-3 | TRBV27 | - | - | CASSTLSDTQYF | TGTGCCAGCAGTACCCTCTCAGATACGCAGTATTTT
TRBJ2-7 | TRBV5-1 | - | - | CASSLGLGSYEQYF | TGCGCCAGCAGCTTGGGGCTGGGCTCCTACGAGCAGTACTTC
TRBJ2-7 | TRBV4-2 | - | TRBD2 | CASSQGYLAGVLSYEQYF | TGTGCCAGCAGCCAAGGATACCTAGCGGGAGTTCTATCCTACGAGCAGTACTTC
TRBJ1-5 | TRBV11-2 | - | - | CASSLWGSSNQPQHF | TGTGCCAGCAGCTTATGGGGTTCGAGCAATCAGCCCCAGCATTTT
TRBJ1-5 | TRBV9 | - | - | CASSVGGGAGQPQHF | TGTGCCAGCAGCGTAGGGGGCGGGGCCGGTCAGCCCCAGCATTTT
TRBJ2-7 | TRBV9 | - | TRBD1 | CASSETGGTYEQYF | TGTGCCAGCAGCGAGACAGGGGGCACCTACGAGCAGTACTTC
TRBJ2-7 | TRBV5-1 | - | - | CASTSGGTYEQYF | TGCGCCAGCACGTCTGGGGGGACCTACGAGCAGTACTTC
TRBJ1-4 | TRBV4-1 | once | - | CASSQRQTGLGEKLFF | TGCGCCAGCAGCCAAAGACAGACAGGACTGGGGGAAAAACTGTTTTTT
TRBJ2-7 | TRBV18 | once | TRBD2 | CASSPPDREGPLGSYEQYF | TGTGCCAGCTCACCACCCGACCGGGAGGGCCCCCTAGGGTCCTACGAGCAGTACTTC
TRBJ2-5 | TRBV7-9 | - | TRBD1 | CASSPTGEQETQYF | TGTGCCAGCAGCCCGACAGGGGAACAAGAGACCCAGTACTTC
TRBJ2-7 | TRBV15 | - | - | CATSGGNPHEQYF | TGTGCCACCAGCGGGGGGAACCCCCACGAGCAGTACTTC
TRBJ1-5 | TRBV28 | - | TRBD1 | CASSFGTGSINQPQHF | TGTGCCAGCAGTTTCGGGACAGGGTCAATCAATCAGCCCCAGCATTTT
TRBJ2-7 | TRBV5-5 | once | - | CASSLAASVGAFGYEQYF | TGTGCCAGCAGCTTGGCCGCATCGGTTGGGGCCTTCGGCTACGAGCAGTACTTC
TRBJ2-2 | TRBV9 | - | TRBD2 | CASSVGGTGELFF | TGTGCCAGCAGCGTCGGGGGGACCGGGGAGCTGTTTTTT
TRBJ2-7 | TRBV27 | - | TRBD2 | CASSLSGTSVYEQYF | TGTGCCAGCAGTTTATCGGGAACTAGCGTCTACGAGCAGTACTTC
TRBJ2-7 | TRBV29-1 | - | TRBD1 | CSVGQGLHEQYF | TGCAGCGTTGGACAGGGGCTACACGAGCAGTACTTC
TRBJ2-7 | TRBV28 | - | TRBD1 | CASSPRRQGYEQYF | TGTGCCAGCAGTCCCAGACGACAGGGGTACGAGCAGTACTTC
TRBJ2-7 | TRBV7-9 | once | - | CASSLVGLDEQYF | TGTGCCAGCAGCTTAGTAGGGCTCGACGAGCAGTACTTC
TRBJ1-4 | TRBV6-5 | - | - | CASSSSRRGEKLFF | TGTGCCAGCAGTTCGTCCCGGAGAGGTGAAAAACTGTTTTTT
TRBJ1-4 | TRBV9 | - | TRBD1 | CASSAFATLGKGAGEKLFF | TGTGCCAGCAGCGCCTTTGCAACCCTGGGAAAGGGGGCAGGTGAAAAACTGTTTTTT
TRBJ2-7 | TRBV6-5 | - | TRBD2 | CASSRTSGNEQYF | TGTGCCAGCAGCCGGACTAGCGGGAACGAGCAGTACTTC
TRBJ2-7 | TRBV14 | - | - | CASSQDLEHEQYF | TGTGCCAGCAGCCAAGATCTGGAGCACGAGCAGTACTTC
TRBJ1-1 | TRBV7-9 | few | - | CASSFLYSEAFF | TGTGCCAGCAGCTTCCTCTATTCTGAAGCTTTCTTT
TRBJ2-5 | TRBV7-9 | - | - | CASSRPSGSGGQETQYF | TGTGCCAGCAGCCGACCCAGTGGGTCCGGGGGCCAAGAGACCCAGTACTTC